These 2 T cell receptor beta chains came from one sample sequenced in a study of shared clonotypes between healthy human individuals. Some clones are missing from TCRdb's copy, which holds only in-frame ones; the method was immunoSEQ multiplex PCR. The table has about 1.5 million clones, around 98% seen once; the top ten hold roughly 0.42%. Sequenced: naive CD4+ T cells sorted from blood. Noted subset: CD45RA+ positively selected. The receptor source for this set is a man younger than 40 in good health.

The sample holds one count of this clone. The CDR3 DNA follows: TGTGCCAGCAGTGAACTAGCGGGAGGCTACAATGAGCAGTTCTTC. It translates to CASSELAGGYNEQFF. The gene calls are TRBV28 and TRBJ2-1, with TRBD2 matching 12 bases. The J segment lost 3 bases and the V segment lost 5 bases, leaving 2 bases of the junction unmatched. Germline V gene lookup returns CDR1 MDHEN and CDR2 SYDVKM. There are 15 residues in the CDR3.

V and J are TRBV29-1 and TRBJ2-5; D is perhaps TRBD2 (6 bases). The J call is uncertain, as TRBJ2-7 better fits the DNA end. Germline V gene data show CDR1 as SQVTM and CDR2 as ANQGSEA. The CDR3 has 14 amino acids. The CDR3 reads CSVEVGQGLYEQYF. The CDR3 nucleotides are TGCAGCGTTGAGGTTGGGCAGGGACTCTACGAGCAGTACTTC.